This TCR beta chain was sequenced during a study of response to subunit inactivated influenza vaccine. General study points: It was the authors' suggestion that each seasonal influenza vaccination recruits few new T cells.

CDR3 size: 16 residues. The V end was cut by 5 bases, the J end by 0 bases, with 16 bases between. Germline CDR1 MNHEY, CDR2 SMNVEV (reference sequence). TCRdb redid the calling of the RT-PCR reads with MiXCR, one entry per CDR3 protein. Of 650,000 to 700,000 distinct CDR3 sequences in the sample, less than 20% were seen once. As concerns this clonotype: Its target is not known.

This sequence originates from a man aged 45-65 years who received an inactivated influenza vaccine. This material consisted of PBMCs from blood, taken 11 to 12 days after vaccination. V and J are TRBV27 and TRBJ1-2; maybe TRBD1 (5 bases). Here the CDR3 reads CASSPSFGTPNYGYTF. The CDR3 bases are TGTGCCAGCAGTCCCTCGTTCGGGACCCCTAACTATGGCTACACCTTC.